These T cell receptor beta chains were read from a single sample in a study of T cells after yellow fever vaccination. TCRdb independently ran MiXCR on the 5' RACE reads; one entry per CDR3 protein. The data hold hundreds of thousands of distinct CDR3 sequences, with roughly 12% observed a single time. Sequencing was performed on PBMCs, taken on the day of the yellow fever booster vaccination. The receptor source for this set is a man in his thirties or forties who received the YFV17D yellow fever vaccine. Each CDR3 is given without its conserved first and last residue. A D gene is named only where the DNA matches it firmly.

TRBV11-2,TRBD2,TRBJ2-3,ASSSWTSGYY
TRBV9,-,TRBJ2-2,ASSVAGLQNTGELF
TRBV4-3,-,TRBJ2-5,ASSQTQGGETQY
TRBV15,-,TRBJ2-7,ATSRARGVGYEQY
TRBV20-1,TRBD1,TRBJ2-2,SARPGTGGRGELF
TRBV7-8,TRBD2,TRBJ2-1,ASSLVLGGRGNEQF
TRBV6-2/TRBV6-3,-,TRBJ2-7,ASRNSDMTYEQY
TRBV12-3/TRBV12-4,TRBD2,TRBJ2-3,ASSLAGVSDTQY
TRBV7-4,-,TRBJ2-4,ASSSRQTLGKNIQY
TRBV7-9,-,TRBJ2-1,ASSLVPAVNRVHEQF
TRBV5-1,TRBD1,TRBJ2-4,ASSPGTGESKNIQY
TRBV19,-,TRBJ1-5,ASSIKGAGLAQH
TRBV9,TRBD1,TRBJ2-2,ASSVSGGVELF
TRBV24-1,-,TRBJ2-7,ATSESGASYEQY
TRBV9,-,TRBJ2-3,ASSTMGSRTDTQY
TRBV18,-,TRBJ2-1,ASSPEGSLTYNEQF
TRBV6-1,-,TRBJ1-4,ASSPGLTNEKLF
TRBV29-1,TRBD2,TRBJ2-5,SAAQLAGPQETQY
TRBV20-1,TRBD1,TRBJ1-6,SASPRTGMYSPLH
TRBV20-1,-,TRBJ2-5,SARDGGERETQY
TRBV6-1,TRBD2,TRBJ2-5,ASSRPMGSGDQETQY
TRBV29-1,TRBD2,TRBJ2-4,SVDAGENIQY
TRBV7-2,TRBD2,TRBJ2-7,ASASGRESWEQY
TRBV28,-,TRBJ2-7,ASSLGVYTGRDYEQY
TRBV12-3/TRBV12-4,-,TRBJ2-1,ASMPDREF
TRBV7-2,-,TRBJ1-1,ASSPGGQGEAF
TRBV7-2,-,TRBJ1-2,ASSLLLEENYGYT
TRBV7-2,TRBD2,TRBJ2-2,ATRRDYNTGELF
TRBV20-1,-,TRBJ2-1,SAPDNEQF
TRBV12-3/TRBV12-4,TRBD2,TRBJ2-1,ASSLALQRGGNEQF
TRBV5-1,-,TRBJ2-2,ASSSGPSVTGELF
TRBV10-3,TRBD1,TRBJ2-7,AISESVLAKGQTGSYEQY
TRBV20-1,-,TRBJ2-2,SARGPPGEDTGELF
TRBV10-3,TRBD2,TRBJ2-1,AISGLAGGRDYNEQF
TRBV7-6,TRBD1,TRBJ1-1,ASRSQGGNTEAF
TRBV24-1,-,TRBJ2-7,ATSDSGASDEQY
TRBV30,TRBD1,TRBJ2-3,ASDRDGTDTQY
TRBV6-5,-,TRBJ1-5,ASSYSFGDQPQH
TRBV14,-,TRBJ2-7,ASSQVWDYEQY
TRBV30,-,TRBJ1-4,AWSVGGKSEKLF
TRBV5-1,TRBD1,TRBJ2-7,ASSLPGQGHYEQY